One TCR beta chain is described in this entry. Sequenced by immunoSEQ multiplex PCR; TCRdb stores in-frame clones only, minus some. The repertoire holds approximately 71,000 clones, with over 85% as singletons. CDR3 length: 16 amino acids. Per the germline V gene, CDR1 is SGHRS and CDR2 is YFSETQ. V was clipped by 2 bases and J by 5 bases; unmatched bases: 8. The sample originates from a study of T cell changes during pregnancy in multiple sclerosis. Sequenced here: peripheral blood, sampled in the second trimester of pregnancy. This chain uses TRBV5-1 with TRBJ1-5; 9 nucleotides match TRBD1. The sequence was obtained from a female donor with multiple sclerosis, enrolled in a pregnancy study. The CDR3 sequence is CASSFGPDRGDQPQHF. CDR3 nucleotide sequence: TGCGCCAGCAGCTTTGGGCCAGACAGGGGGGATCAGCCCCAGCATTTT.